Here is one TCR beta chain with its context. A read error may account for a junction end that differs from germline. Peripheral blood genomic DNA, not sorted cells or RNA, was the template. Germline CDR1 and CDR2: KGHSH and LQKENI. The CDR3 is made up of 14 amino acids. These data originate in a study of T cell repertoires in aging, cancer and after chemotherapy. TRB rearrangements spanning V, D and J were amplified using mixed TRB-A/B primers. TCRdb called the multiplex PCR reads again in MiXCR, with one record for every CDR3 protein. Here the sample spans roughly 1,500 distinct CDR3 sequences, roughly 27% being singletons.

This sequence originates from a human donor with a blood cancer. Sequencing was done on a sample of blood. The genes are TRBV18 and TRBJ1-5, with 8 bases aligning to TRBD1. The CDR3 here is CASSPGQGAKPPHF. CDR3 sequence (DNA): TGTGCCAGCTCACCCGGACAGGGCGCGAAGCCCCCGCATTTT.